A single sample is the source of the 8 T cell receptor beta chains below, sequenced in a study. One entry per CDR3 protein, called by TCRdb with MiXCR from the RT-PCR reads. The table lists 550,000 to 750,000 distinct CDR3 sequences, more than 13% of them singletons. Sequencing input: memory CD4+ T cells from blood. These receptors were obtained from a female donor in good health, serving as a healthy control.

This clonotype was seen ten or more times. The chain links TRBV20-1 to TRBJ2-1, with D perhaps matching TRBD2 (5 bases). The CDR3 has 15 amino acids. The V end lost 3 bases, the J end lost 0 bases, and 12 bases lay between the germline ends. Germline CDR1 and CDR2: DFQATT and SNEGSKA (reference sequence). CDR3 DNA sequence: TGCAGTGCTAGTCTGCCTGCGGGCTCCTACAATGAGCAGTTCTTC. Encoded protein: CSASLPAGSYNEQFF.

This clonotype was observed a few times. CDR3 sequence: CASSVSSGTDTQYF. The DNA of the CDR3 is TGTGCCAGCAGCGTGTCCAGCGGCACAGATACGCAGTATTTT. The chain recombines TRBV9 with TRBJ2-3, with D uncertain. The CDR3 length is 14 residues. CDR1 and CDR2 (germline): SGDLS, YYNGEE. V was trimmed by 2 bases and J by 1 base, leaving 8 bases between them.

The sample holds a few counts of this clonotype. The rearrangement uses TRBV6-1 and TRBJ1-1; TRBD1 agrees at 10 bases. Germline assignment: CDR1 MNHNS and CDR2 SASEGT. V shed 2 bases and J 7 bases; nucleotides not matched to a gene: 7. This CDR3 comprises 15 residues. In DNA form, the CDR3 reads TGTGCCAGCAGTGAACCGGGACAGGGGCGACATGAAGCTTTCTTT. It translates to CASSEPGQGRHEAFF.

V and J are TRBV15 and TRBJ1-5, with 7 bases matching TRBD1. The J segment lost 4 bases and the V segment lost 6 bases, leaving 9 bases of the junction unmatched. Germline V lookup: CDR1 LNHNV, CDR2 YYDKDF (reference sequence). CDR3 length: 15 amino acids. CDR3 DNA: TGTGCCACCAGTCGCGAACAGGGGATTAATCAGCCCCAGCATTTT. Translating it yields CATSREQGINQPQHF.

In its sample, this clonotype was seen many times. The genes are TRBV7-2 and TRBJ1-3; D not resolved. Germline V lookup: CDR1 SGHTA, CDR2 FQGNSA. V shed 7 bases and J shed 9 bases, with 13 bases lying between them. This CDR3 is built from 12 residues. The CDR3 reads CASTPGIGTIYF. The DNA for the CDR3 is TGTGCCAGCACCCCTGGGATCGGCACCATATATTTT.

The table lists this clonotype with a few counts. V usage is TRBV4-3 and J usage is TRBJ1-1; perhaps TRBD1 as D (6 bases). In germline, CDR1 is LGHNA, CDR2 YSLEER. Trimming left V 3 bases short and J 3 bases short, with 11 bases between. This CDR3 spans 14 amino acids. The CDR3 reads CASSQFTGHTEAFF. The CDR3 DNA reads TGCGCCAGCAGCCAGTTTACAGGGCACACTGAAGCTTTCTTT.

This clonotype has just a few counts. This chain links TRBV7-2 with TRBJ2-6; D is unresolved. V was pared by 0 bases and J by 3 bases, with 3 bases between. The CDR3 totals 14 residues. Germline V CDR1 and CDR2: SGHTA, FQGNSA. The CDR3, as DNA: TGTGCCAGCAGCTTAGCGGTTGGGGCCAACGTCCTGACTTTC. It yields the protein CASSLAVGANVLTF.

This clonotype occurred many times. The rearrangement links TRBV6-5 to TRBJ1-2; D not certain. The germline CDR1 and CDR2 sequences are MNHEY and SVGAGI. Trimming pared 3 bases from V and 5 bases from J, leaving 13 bases between. The CDR3 covers 14 residues. DNA for the CDR3: TGTGCCAGCAGTTATTCATCAGCGGGTTATGGCTACACCTTC. Translation gives CASSYSSAGYGYTF.